This T cell receptor (beta chain) was sequenced during a study of T cell repertoires in cytomegalovirus infection. Across the whole study: A matching HLA type, together with CMV infection, was signaled by public TCR beta signatures. Study results and limitations: Totalled public TCR beta family frequency picked out people who carried CMV plus the relevant HLA. CMV-specific HLA-C-restricted TCR beta clonotypes dominated the ex vivo response.

TCRdb re-called the reads with MiXCR, one entry per CDR3 protein. The sample lists roughly 630,000 distinct CDR3 sequences; 20% to 25% were seen once. The V segment lost 6 bases and the J segment 0 bases; nucleotides outside the gene matches: 16. CDR1 and CDR2 from the germline V gene are SQVTM and ANQGSEA. This CDR3 spans 19 amino acids. This clonotype was seen only a few times. Its specificity is not known. This receptor was taken from a human donor in good health (CMV status not recorded). Some clones in this sample may be carry-over from other donors' samples. V and J are TRBV29-1 and TRBJ2-1; 11 nucleotides match TRBD2. The source material was CD8+ T cells from PBMCs. The CDR3 sequence is CSVIPTGLAVISSYNEQFF. The DNA of the CDR3 is TGCAGCGTAATACCAACGGGACTAGCGGTAATAAGCTCCTACAATGAGCAGTTCTTC.